This TCR beta chain was documented in a study of cytomegalovirus exposure and HLA in healthy donors. Across the study: A later analysis reported the 100 to 150 validation repertoires used the same platform as the roughly 700 first-cohort repertoires. Study observations and caveats: The study designated around 150 TCR beta chains cytomegalovirus-associated. While the bulk of TCR sequences proved rare, some public TCRs turned up in many donors.

After removal of 4 bases from V and 7 bases from J, the junction contained 23 bases not matched to a gene. Looked up from germline, CDR1 is SGDLS and CDR2 is YYNGEE. This CDR3 has 20 residues. Sequencing was performed with immunoSEQ multiplex PCR; in TCRdb, only in-frame clones are kept and a portion is missing. Altogether roughly 310,000 clones are present, approximately 91% being singletons, with the ten largest covering roughly 0.96%. Turning to this clone: Its antigen remains unidentified.

It was the roughly 110-subject validation cohort, separate from the approximately 690-subject first cohort, to which the donors belonged. Sequencing was carried out using PBMCs. The chain carries TRBV9 and TRBJ2-6, with 7 positions matching TRBD1. This sequence was found in a man in his thirties or forties in good health and CMV-seronegative. CDR3 nucleotide sequence: TGTGCCAGCAGCCGAAGATGGGGGACAGATAAAAATCTGGGCGCCAACGTCCTGACTTTC. It codes for CASSRRWGTDKNLGANVLTF.